What follows are 27 T cell receptor beta chains derived from one specimen sequenced in a study of post-analysis software for immune sequencing data. Study findings and constraints: Five or six TRBV segments, TRBV5-6, TRBV5-1 and TRBV20-1 among them, were found more frequent in patients than controls.

These receptors are not linked to any known antigen. Tagging with unique molecular identifiers was a feature of the TCR beta cDNA libraries. A single record per CDR3 protein comes from TCRdb applying MiXCR to the PCR reads. The sample has about 210,000 distinct CDR3 sequences; around 30% are singletons. Sequenced sample: blood. These receptors all come from a girl under 18 with multiple sclerosis.

For this clonotype: Being one base from a much bigger clone, this may be a read error. The chain has TRBV25-1 and TRBJ2-1, with a weak D call TRBD2 (6 bases). Germline V gene lookup returns CDR1 MGHDK and CDR2 SYGVNS. Between the trimmed V and J ends, which lost 7 bases and 13 bases, there was a span of 20 bases. The CDR3 loop spans 13 amino acids. The DNA of the CDR3 is TGTGCCAGCAACGGACGGGGGAATCGGACCCAGTTCTTC. Residues: CASNGRGNRTQFF. Variable domain in full (rest from reference TRBV25-1 and TRBJ2-1): EADIYQTPRYLVIGTGKKITLECSQTMGHDKMYWYQQDPGMELHLIHYSYGVNSTEKGDLSSESTVSRIRTEHFPLTLESARPSHTSQYLCASNGRGNRTQFFGPGTRLTVL.

In its sample, this clonotype was seen many times. The genes are TRBV29-1 and TRBJ1-2, with D hard to call. There are 10 residues in the CDR3. V was cut by 6 bases and J by 6 bases, with 8 bases left in between. Looked up from germline, CDR1 is SQVTM and CDR2 is ANQGSEA. CDR3 in amino acids: CSVDSDGYTF. For the CDR3, the DNA is TGCAGCGTCGACTCGGATGGCTACACCTTC.

This clonotype was recorded once. A much more abundant neighbour one base away suggests this may be a read error. The J gene is TRBJ2-7, the V gene TRBV20-1; 8 bases are shared with TRBD2. Germline assignment: CDR1 DFQATT and CDR2 SNEGSKA (reference sequence). CDR3 length equals 15 residues. The J segment lost 7 bases and the V segment lost 3 bases, leaving 14 bases of the junction unmatched. Here the CDR3 reads CSASRGGGSYNEQYF. The CDR3 DNA is TGCAGTGCTAGCCGGGGGGGCGGGAGCTACAATGAGCAGTACTTC.

The V call is TRBV10-3, the J call TRBJ2-1, with 8 bases aligning to TRBD2. Germline V lookup: CDR1 ENHRY, CDR2 SYGVKD. The junction had 6 bases not matched to a gene; V was cut back by 2 bases and J by 6 bases. The CDR3 covers 15 residues. The CDR3 loop is CAISERVSGANEQFF. CDR3 DNA: TGTGCCATCAGTGAGAGGGTTAGCGGGGCCAATGAGCAGTTCTTC.

V and J are TRBV7-3 and TRBJ2-5, with 9 bases matching TRBD2. The J call may be incorrect, as the DNA end agrees better with TRBJ2-7. Germline V gives CDR1 SGHTA, CDR2 FQGTGA. The CDR3 is 15 amino acids. The CDR3 is CASSLKASGAREQYF. The CDR3 DNA sequence: TGTGCCAGCAGCTTAAAGGCTAGCGGGGCACGCGAGCAGTACTTC.

As for this clonotype: With a much larger clone just one base away, this may be a read error. The J gene is TRBJ1-2, the V gene TRBV6-5; D gene uncertain. The CDR3 length is 11 residues. In germline, CDR1 is MNHEY, CDR2 SVGAGI. The CDR3 DNA reads as TGTGCCAGCAGTTACGGTTATGACTACACCTTC. It translates to CASSYGYDYTF.

The chain joins TRBV30 to TRBJ2-1; 9 bases map to TRBD2. The ends lost 4 bases at V and 4 bases at J; junction bases unmatched: 8. Germline values: CDR1 GTSNPN, CDR2 SVGIG (reference sequence). This CDR3 is 15 amino acids long. The CDR3: CAWTYSGGFYNEQFF. For the CDR3, the DNA is TGTGCCTGGACCTATAGCGGGGGATTTTACAATGAGCAGTTCTTC.

A remark on this clonotype: This may arise from a read error, as a much more abundant clone is one base away. The chain joins TRBV29-1 to TRBJ2-3; possible D gene TRBD1, 5 bases. The V gene's germline CDR1 is SQVTM and CDR2 ANQGSEA. The CDR3 totals 15 residues. Trimming left V 6 bases short and J 0 bases short, with 16 bases between. The chain's CDR3 is CSVTGHPPSTDTQYF. The CDR3, as DNA: TGCAGCGTCACCGGACATCCACCTAGCACAGATACGCAGTATTTT.

This clonotype appeared a few times. This rearrangement joins TRBV20-1 to TRBJ1-2, with TRBD1 as a possible D gene (5 bases). This CDR3 contains 13 residues. Germline CDR1 and CDR2: DFQATT and SNEGSKA (reference sequence). Trimming removed 5 bases at V and 7 bases at J, with 17 bases between. CDR3: CSAWDFLFGGYTF. CDR3 coding DNA: TGCAGTGCTTGGGACTTCCTTTTCGGTGGCTACACCTTC.

The rearrangement joins TRBV3-1 to TRBJ2-5; unclear D gene. V was trimmed by 4 bases and J by 10 bases, leaving 13 bases between them. Germline V CDR1 and CDR2: LGHDT, YNNKEL (reference sequence). CDR3 length: 12 residues. This CDR3 is CASSRISGFQYF. DNA of the CDR3: TGTGCCAGCAGCCGGATATCGGGTTTCCAGTACTTC.

This clonotype was seen a handful of times. This chain links TRBV7-9 with TRBJ2-3; 11 bases match TRBD2. Germline V gene sequence: CDR1 SEHNR, CDR2 FQNEAQ (reference sequence). The CDR3 consists of 15 residues. V was pared by 6 bases and J by 4 bases, with 6 bases of the junction left unmatched. CDR3 loop: CASRTSGSAADTQYF. CDR3 nucleotides: TGTGCCAGCAGAACTAGCGGGAGTGCGGCAGATACGCAGTATTTT.

The CDR3 spells CASSLFQGGSTEAFF. The CDR3 DNA sequence: TGCGCCAGCAGCCTATTTCAGGGGGGGAGCACTGAAGCTTTCTTT. J is TRBJ1-1 and V is TRBV5-1; 7 nucleotides line up with TRBD1. This CDR3 spans 15 amino acids. The germline gives CDR1 SGHRS, CDR2 YFSETQ. Trimming took 4 bases from V and 4 from J; bases not matched to a gene: 10.

This clonotype occurred many times. The J gene is TRBJ2-7, the V gene TRBV28, with no clear D. Germline V gene data show CDR1 as MDHEN and CDR2 as SYDVKM. The CDR3 totals 13 residues. Trimming removed 7 bases at V and 0 bases at J, with 10 bases between. The CDR3 is CASTSSASYEQYF. CDR3 sequence (DNA): TGTGCCAGCACTTCGTCGGCCTCCTACGAGCAGTACTTC.

This clonotype was counted between two and nine times. In DNA form, the CDR3 reads TGTGCCTGGAGAGGACTTAGCTCCTACAATGAGCAGTTCTTC. This translates into CAWRGLSSYNEQFF. This chain uses TRBV30 with TRBJ2-1; possible D gene TRBD2, 5 bases. V lost 3 bases, J lost 0 bases, and 9 bases lay in between. CDR1 GTSNPN and CDR2 SVGIG come from the germline V gene (reference sequence). The CDR3 consists of 14 residues.

This clonotype was seen at least ten times. The rearrangement links TRBV12-3 or TRBV12-4 to TRBJ2-1, with D perhaps assigned TRBD1 or TRBD2 (5 bases each). The length of the CDR3 is 13 residues. V lost 4 bases and J 5 bases, leaving 9 bases between the germline ends. In DNA form, the CDR3 reads TGTGCCAGCAGTTCCCGAGGGGACAATGAGCAGTTCTTC. It yields the protein CASSSRGDNEQFF.

The J gene is TRBJ1-1, the V gene TRBV19; the match to TRBD1 covers 9 bases. The CDR3 has 16 amino acids. V trimming: 10 bases; J trimming: 0 bases; junction bases outside the gene matches: 12. Germline-derived CDR1 and CDR2 are LNHDA and SQIVND (reference sequence). In DNA, the CDR3 is TGTGCCACCAAGGACAGGGGCCCTCCTTTGAACACTGAAGCTTTCTTT. This codes for CATKDRGPPLNTEAFF.

This clonotype has just a few counts. The rearrangement links TRBV5-6 to TRBJ2-7, with 7 bases matching TRBD2. Germline CDR1 is SGHDT and CDR2 is YYEEEE. The CDR3 sequence is 14 residues long. Trimming cost V 4 bases and J 5 bases; bases outside gene matches: 9. CDR3 sequence (DNA): TGTGCCAGCAGCCCTCTCGCGGGAGAGCACGAGCAGTACTTC. It is translated as CASSPLAGEHEQYF. The whole variable domain, remainder taken from reference TRBV5-6 and TRBJ2-7, is DAGVTQSPTHLIKTRGQQVTLRCSPKSGHDTVSWYQQALGQGPQFIFQYYEEEERQRGNFPDRFSGHQFPNYSSELNVNALLLGDSALYLCASSPLAGEHEQYFGPGTRLTVT.

The CDR3 region has the DNA TGCAGTGCTTACGGACTAGCGGATCCCACAGATACGCAGTATTTT. It is translated as CSAYGLADPTDTQYF. The rearrangement links TRBV20-1 to TRBJ2-3; TRBD2 aligns across 10 bases. The trim removed 5 bases at V and 2 bases at J, leaving 7 bases unmatched. Germline V gives CDR1 DFQATT, CDR2 SNEGSKA (reference sequence). The CDR3 runs 15 residues.

This clonotype came up a few times. A much larger clone sits a single nucleotide away, making a read error possible. DNA for the CDR3: TGCAGCGCTGGGCTAGCGGGAGGGCCGTGGAATGAGCAGTACTTC. This encodes CSAGLAGGPWNEQYF. The V and J genes are TRBV29-1 and TRBJ2-5; 12 bases are shared with TRBD2. This CDR3 is 15 amino acids long. CDR1 SQVTM and CDR2 ANQGSEA come from the germline V gene. The J segment lost 11 bases and the V segment lost 7 bases, leaving 17 bases of the junction unmatched.

Turning to this clonotype: Relative to the germline gene, one junction end is altered; a read error may explain this. The chain joins TRBV5-1 to TRBJ2-1, with D tentatively TRBD2 (5 bases). The CDR3 consists of 16 residues. The germline V gene has CDR1 SGHRS and CDR2 YFSETQ. CDR3 protein: CAGSLELAWSYNEQFF. DNA of the CDR3: TGCGCCGGCAGCTTGGAGTTAGCGTGGTCCTACAATGAGCAGTTCTTC.

There are many counts of this clonotype. The genes are TRBV6-1 and TRBJ2-7; no clear D. The CDR3 runs 12 residues. V was pared by 8 bases and J by 1 base, with 9 bases between. Looked up from germline, CDR1 is MNHNS and CDR2 is SASEGT. Written as DNA, the CDR3 is TGTGCCAGCCGAGGATTTTCCTACGAGCAGTACTTC. It is translated as CASRGFSYEQYF.

A remark on this clonotype: This may come from a read error, since a much larger clone is one base off. The chain carries TRBV5-1 and TRBJ2-3; D not certain. CDR1 is SGHRS, CDR2 YFSETQ, per germline. The CDR3 extends over 14 amino acids. CDR3 DNA: TGCGCCAGCAGCCCTGGCGGTAGCACAGATACGCACTATTTT. Amino acids: CASSPGGSTDTHYF.

This clonotype was detected many times. V usage is TRBV19 and J usage is TRBJ2-7; no definite D call. CDR1 and CDR2 from the germline V gene are LNHDA and SQIVND (reference sequence). The CDR3 has 12 amino acids. The V end was cut by 3 bases, the J end by 3 bases, with 6 bases between. The CDR3 sequence: CASSISGYEQYF. CDR3 in DNA: TGTGCCAGTAGTATCTCCGGCTACGAGCAGTACTTC. The full variable domain, completed using reference TRBV19 and TRBJ2-7, is DGGITQSPKYLFRKEGQNVTLSCEQNLNHDAMYWYRQDPGQGLRLIYYSQIVNDFQKGDIAEGYSVSREKKESFPLTVTSAQKNPTAFYLCASSISGYEQYFGPGTRLTVT.

Regarding this clonotype: A much larger clone is a single base away; this may be a read error. The chain carries TRBV5-1 and TRBJ2-5; a possible D gene is TRBD1 (6 bases). The V gene lost 1 base and the J gene lost 6 bases, with 19 bases spanning the gap. The CDR3 is made up of 16 amino acids. Germline V lookup: CDR1 SGHRS, CDR2 YFSETQ. The CDR3 spells CASSLTFTGNMKTQYF. CDR3 DNA: TGCGCCAGCAGCTTGACTTTCACAGGGAATATGAAGACCCAGTACTTC.

V and J are TRBV5-6 and TRBJ1-1, with a weak D call TRBD1 (6 bases). Looked up from germline, CDR1 is SGHDT and CDR2 is YYEEEE. V lost 3 bases, J lost 1 base, and 13 bases lay in between. This CDR3 region has 15 residues. CDR3 DNA: TGTGCCAGCAGCTCACCCGGACAGCCGAACACTGAAGCTTTCTTT. Its translation: CASSSPGQPNTEAFF.

This clonotype was recorded a few times. The J gene is TRBJ1-1, the V gene TRBV29-1; TRBD1 might be the D (5 bases). Germline assignment: CDR1 SQVTM and CDR2 ANQGSEA. Trimming stripped 4 bases from V and 4 bases from J, with 16 bases between. This CDR3 is 14 amino acids long. CDR3 DNA sequence: TGCAGCGTTGCTCAGGGCAGGGAGTTCACTGAAGCTTTCTTT. Its protein is CSVAQGREFTEAFF. The full variable domain, in which reference TRBV29-1 and TRBJ1-1 provide the parts outside the CDR3, is SAVISQKPSRDICQRGTSLTIQCQVDSQVTMMFWYRQQPGQSLTLIATANQGSEATYESGFVIDKFPISRPNLTFSTLTVSNMSPEDSSIYLCSVAQGREFTEAFFGQGTRLTVV.

A word on this clonotype: A read error may account for a junction end that differs from germline. The chain joins TRBV7-9 to TRBJ1-6; 7 bases map to TRBD1. The CDR3 spans 16 residues. CDR1 is SEHNR and CDR2 is FQNEAQ in the germline V gene (reference sequence). DNA for the CDR3: TGTGCCAGCAGCTTACCGACAGGGACAATTGGTTCACCCCCCCACTTT. Its translation: CASSLPTGTIGSPPHF.